This TCR beta chain was identified in a study of vaccination effects on CD4 cells after COVID-19. Study observations and caveats: Clones from infection and from vaccination both contracted markedly late after vaccination.

CDR1 is ENHRY, CDR2 SYGVKD, per germline. This CDR3 spans 14 amino acids. V gave up 6 bases and J gave up 2 bases; unmatched junction bases: 2. Culture lasted about ten days before CD4+ T cell isolation. Participants each got two BNT162b2 or mRNA-1273 vaccine doses. The healthy vaccine recipients, who had no prior SARS-CoV-2 infection, showed negative nucleocapsid antibodies. Cultures got half-medium changes with IL-2 on days 3 and 7. Measured with immunoSEQ multiplex PCR; TCRdb has only the in-frame clones, and not every one. This table has about 40,000 clones, around 66% appearing once. Of note for this clone: Its antigen is not known.

This TCR came from a human donor who received a COVID-19 vaccine. The sequences come from CD4+ T cells from PBMCs cultured without peptide, collected after COVID-19 vaccination. V is TRBV10-3 and J is TRBJ2-1, with TRBD2 matching over 9 bases. The CDR3 protein is CAISERGAYNEQFF. The CDR3 DNA reads as TGTGCCATCAGCGAGCGGGGGGCCTACAATGAGCAGTTCTTC.